The 15 T cell receptor beta chains presented below share a single source sample, sequenced in a study of early T cells in non-severe SARS-CoV-2 infection. TCRdb re-analysed the 5' RACE reads in MiXCR, keeping a single row per CDR3 protein. The sample shows about 110,000 distinct CDR3 sequences, 10% to 15% of them seen only once. Sample: whole blood, taken at baseline. The source is an adult who was a healthcare worker with PCR-confirmed SARS-CoV-2 infection or an uninfected control (not recorded which).

The rearrangement joins TRBV6-2 or TRBV6-3 to TRBJ2-3; TRBD2 matches at 8 bases. The CDR3 has 18 amino acids. Germline V gene sequence: CDR1 MNHEY, CDR2 SVGEGT. J lost 3 bases, V lost 0 bases, and 11 bases had no gene match. This CDR3 is CASSYSWRSGGGTDTQYF. The CDR3 coding sequence is TGTGCCAGCAGTTACTCCTGGAGGAGCGGGGGAGGTACAGATACGCAGTATTTT.

Only a few counts were recorded for this clonotype. V and J are TRBV5-1 and TRBJ1-1; 7 positions agree with TRBD1. V shed 4 bases, J shed 0 bases, and the junction held 9 bases outside the gene matches. The CDR3 is made up of 16 amino acids. Germline CDR1 SGHRS, CDR2 YFSETQ. The CDR3: CASSTGQIIMNTEAFF. CDR3 sequence (DNA): TGCGCCAGCAGCACGGGACAGATAATCATGAACACTGAAGCTTTCTTT.

This clonotype was counted between two and nine times. The gene calls are TRBV6-2 or TRBV6-3 and TRBJ2-1, with a possible D match to TRBD2 (5 bases). This CDR3 spans 18 amino acids. Looked up from germline, CDR1 is MNHEY and CDR2 is SVGEGT. Trimming cost V 4 bases and J 4 bases, with 23 bases left between them. CDR3 in DNA: TGTGCCAGCAGTTTTGCCCTAGCTGTCGAACGTCAATACAATGAGCAGTTCTTC. Translation: CASSFALAVERQYNEQFF.

This clonotype has only a few counts. The chain uses TRBV5-6 and TRBJ2-1; 7 positions match TRBD1. CDR3 length: 12 amino acids. V shed 4 bases, J shed 10 bases, and the junction held 5 bases outside the gene matches. Germline V gives CDR1 SGHDT, CDR2 YYEEEE. DNA for the CDR3: TGTGCCAGCAGCCGGACAGGTATAGAGCAGTTCTTC. This sequence encodes CASSRTGIEQFF.

V is TRBV29-1 and J is TRBJ1-1, with D tentatively TRBD1 (5 bases). Trimming removed 6 bases from V and 4 bases from J, with 6 bases in between. Germline loops: CDR1 SQVTM, CDR2 ANQGSEA. The CDR3 has 10 amino acids. In nucleotides, the CDR3 is TGCAGCGTGGGGGTCACTGAAGCTTTCTTT. Amino acid sequence: CSVGVTEAFF.

The CDR3 loop reads CSAVPARSQETQYF. The CDR3 nucleotides are TGCAGCGCCGTACCGGCCAGGAGCCAAGAGACCCAGTACTTC. V and J are TRBV29-1 and TRBJ2-5; no definite D call. This CDR3 is 14 amino acids long. Germline values: CDR1 SQVTM, CDR2 ANQGSEA. Deletions cut 7 bases from V and 1 base from J, with 16 bases between.

This chain uses TRBV28 with TRBJ2-1; possibly TRBD1 or TRBD2 for D (5 bases each). CDR1 is MDHEN and CDR2 is SYDVKM in the germline V gene. The CDR3 sequence is 16 residues long. V was cut by 7 bases and J by 2 bases, with 18 bases left in between. The CDR3 bases are TGTGCCAGCAACCCGGCGGGTGAGGGGACCTACAATGAGCAGTTCTTC. Its protein is CASNPAGEGTYNEQFF.

This clonotype came up a few times. The V call is TRBV20-1, the J call TRBJ1-5; D remains unclear. The germline gives CDR1 DFQATT, CDR2 SNEGSKA (reference sequence). V dropped 6 bases and J dropped 0 bases, with 12 bases sitting between them. The CDR3 is 14 amino acids. The CDR3 region has the DNA TGCAGTGCAAGACACCCCGATAGCAATCAGCCCCAGCATTTT. Its protein product is CSARHPDSNQPQHF.

This clonotype was seen at least ten times. This sequence joins TRBV27 and TRBJ2-7; D is possibly TRBD1 (6 bases). Between the trimmed V and J ends, which lost 2 bases and 1 base, there was a span of 9 bases. CDR3 length: 14 residues. Germline CDR1 and CDR2: MNHEY and SMNVEV (reference sequence). CDR3 region: CASSLQGISYEQYF. DNA for the CDR3: TGTGCCAGCAGTTTACAGGGGATATCCTACGAGCAGTACTTC.

V is TRBV5-1 and J is TRBJ2-2, with 8 bases fitting TRBD1. V lost 4 bases and J lost 7; bases outside the gene matches: 9. The CDR3 contains 15 residues. Germline CDR1 reads SGHRS; CDR2 reads YFSETQ. The DNA of the CDR3 is TGCGCCAGCAGCCTGCGGACAGGGCAAGGCGGGGAGCTGTTTTTT. Translated: CASSLRTGQGGELFF.

V gene TRBV19 combines with J gene TRBJ1-2, with D unclear. V was clipped by 5 bases and J by 4 bases, with 17 bases between them. Germline V gene lookup returns CDR1 LNHDA and CDR2 SQIVND (reference sequence). This CDR3 has 15 amino acids. The CDR3 DNA reads TGTGCCAGTAGTTTGCGGTCGAAAAATGGCTATGGCTACACCTTC. It specifies CASSLRSKNGYGYTF.

Many counts were recorded for this clonotype. The chain is built from TRBV7-9 and TRBJ2-5; D not certain. V dropped 2 bases and J dropped 2 bases, with 9 bases sitting between them. This CDR3 contains 14 residues. Looked up from germline, CDR1 is SEHNR and CDR2 is FQNEAQ (reference sequence). The CDR3 protein is CASSLRQTQETQYF. CDR3 in DNA: TGTGCCAGCAGCTTAAGGCAGACACAAGAGACCCAGTACTTC.

This clonotype has more than one count but fewer than ten. The chain is built from TRBV2 and TRBJ2-3; 9 nucleotides line up with TRBD1. Germline V CDR1 and CDR2: SNHLY, FYNNEI. The ends lost 6 bases at V and 7 bases at J; junction bases unmatched: 11. The CDR3 consists of 15 residues. The chain's CDR3 is CASRGTGKLLNTQYF. CDR3 in DNA: TGTGCCAGCAGGGGGACAGGGAAACTCCTAAATACGCAGTATTTT.

This clonotype was seen more than once but under ten times. The V call is TRBV12-3 or TRBV12-4, the J call TRBJ2-1; TRBD2 aligns across 12 bases. The CDR3 is 15 residues long. V lost 6 bases to trimming and J lost 12 bases; unmatched junction nucleotides: 12. CDR3 loop: CASSSRTSGKDVQFF. The DNA of the CDR3 is TGTGCCAGCAGCTCCAGGACTAGCGGGAAAGATGTGCAGTTCTTC.

This clonotype was detected ten times or more. The J gene is TRBJ2-3, the V gene TRBV5-1, with D perhaps TRBD2 (7 bases). Germline lookup yields CDR1 SGHRS and CDR2 YFSETQ. Trimming stripped 4 bases from V and 1 base from J, with 19 bases between. The CDR3 runs 17 residues. DNA of the CDR3: TGCGCCAGCAGCCAGGGGCCAGCGGGAATTGGCACAGATACGCAGTATTTT. Protein sequence: CASSQGPAGIGTDTQYF.